This entry lists 28 T cell receptor beta chains sequenced from one sample in a study of control samples from healthy donors and cancer patients. TCRdb's table, derived via immunoSEQ multiplex PCR, lists solely in-frame clones and lacks some. The sample includes fewer than 300,000 clones, over 75% of them seen just once. Sample: PBMCs. The receptors come from a woman between 55 and 75 years old with lung cancer.

The chain carries TRBV25-1 and TRBJ1-6, with TRBD1 as a possible D gene (6 bases). The germline V gene encodes CDR1 MGHDK and CDR2 SYGVNS. This CDR3 has 15 residues. V lost 1 base and J lost 9, with 13 bases in between. This CDR3 reads CASSEWAGVSSPLHF. The CDR3 bases are TGTGCCAGCAGTGAATGGGCAGGGGTGAGTTCACCCCTCCACTTT.

The CDR3 DNA reads as TGTGCCAGCAGAGCCGCGGGGAGGAAGACCTACGAGCAGTACTTC. As protein: CASRAAGRKTYEQYF. The J gene is TRBJ2-7, the V gene TRBV6-5, with D possibly TRBD2 on 6 matching bases. This CDR3 region has 15 residues. Germline CDR1 reads MNHEY; CDR2 reads SVGAGI. The V end was cut by 6 bases, the J end by 2 bases, with 17 bases between.

The chain is built from TRBV6-5 and TRBJ2-7, with D perhaps assigned TRBD1 or TRBD2 (6 bases each). The CDR3 runs 15 residues. With 3 bases removed from V and 3 bases from J, the gap between germline ends came to 15 bases. CDR1 and CDR2 from the germline V gene are MNHEY and SVGAGI. CDR3 in amino acids: CASSYYREGGYEQYF. Here the CDR3 DNA reads TGTGCCAGCAGTTATTATCGAGAGGGGGGCTACGAGCAGTACTTC.

The rearrangement uses TRBV10-3 and TRBJ1-2, with 11 positions matching TRBD1. After removal of 4 bases from V and 8 bases from J, the junction contained 3 bases not matched to a gene. The CDR3 is 13 residues long. From germline, CDR1 is ENHRY and CDR2 SYGVKD. The CDR3 region has the DNA TGTGCCATCAGTGGGACAGGGGGCGGGGGCTACACCTTC. This translates into CAISGTGGGGYTF.

This clone was picked up one time. The rearrangement links TRBV5-8 to TRBJ2-7; TRBD1 aligns across 8 bases. After removal of 4 bases from V and 3 bases from J, the junction contained 9 bases not matched to a gene. The CDR3 has 15 amino acids. Germline CDR1 is SGHTS and CDR2 is YDEGEE. CDR3 sequence: CASSQIWTGFYEQYF. The CDR3 DNA sequence: TGTGCCAGCAGCCAAATCTGGACAGGGTTCTACGAGCAGTACTTC.

The chain employs TRBV28 and TRBJ2-7, with D hard to call. Germline values: CDR1 MDHEN, CDR2 SYDVKM. The CDR3 is 12 amino acids. V gave up 5 bases and J gave up 5 bases, with 10 bases separating them. CDR3 sequence: CASSADRDEQYF. The CDR3 nucleotides read TGTGCCAGCAGTGCAGACCGGGACGAGCAGTACTTC.

The genes are TRBV3-1 (or the pseudogene TRBV3-2) and TRBJ1-2; no clear D gene. The CDR3 is 16 residues long. V dropped 4 bases and J dropped 3 bases, with 18 bases sitting between them. Germline CDR1 LGHDT, CDR2 YNNKEL (reference sequence). CDR3 sequence reads: CASSPFLKPYDYGYTF. The DNA for the CDR3 is TGTGCCAGCAGCCCCTTTTTGAAGCCGTATGACTATGGCTACACCTTC.

The genes are TRBV5-1 and TRBJ2-3; 16 nucleotides match TRBD2. In germline, CDR1 is SGHRS, CDR2 YFSETQ. The CDR3 has 18 residues. J lost 4 bases, V lost 4 bases, and 9 bases had no gene match. The CDR3 loop is CASSIGTSGGATADTQYF. CDR3 coding DNA: TGCGCCAGCAGCATAGGGACTAGCGGGGGGGCTACGGCAGATACGCAGTATTTT.

This sequence joins TRBV5-1 and TRBJ1-2; 7 nucleotides align to TRBD1. Trimming at V came to 7 bases and at J to 3 bases, leaving 6 bases not matched to a gene. Germline CDR1 and CDR2: SGHRS and YFSETQ. The CDR3 loop spans 13 amino acids. The CDR3 DNA sequence: TGCGCCAGCCGGACAGGAGGGGACTATGGCTACACCTTC. Its protein is CASRTGGDYGYTF.

This clone was found many times. The identical CDR3 is also encoded by other nucleotide sequences in the sample. This sequence joins TRBV9 and TRBJ1-1; tentative D call: TRBD1 (5 bases). The CDR3 totals 15 residues. CDR1 and CDR2 (germline): SGDLS, YYNGEE. V was clipped by 0 bases and J by 0 bases, with 9 bases between them. The CDR3 is CASSVGGQLNTEAFF. CDR3 DNA: TGTGCCAGCAGCGTAGGTGGACAACTGAACACTGAAGCTTTCTTT.

About this clone: The same CDR3 also results from other DNA sequences found in this sample. V usage is TRBV5-1 and J usage is TRBJ1-1; TRBD1 might be the D (5 bases). Germline CDR1 is SGHRS and CDR2 is YFSETQ. Deletions cut 0 bases from V and 1 base from J, with 7 bases between. This CDR3 spans 14 amino acids. CDR3 amino acids: CASSLDQGNTEAFF. CDR3 sequence (DNA): TGCGCCAGCAGCTTGGATCAGGGGAACACTGAAGCTTTCTTT.

The V and J genes are TRBV3-1 (or the pseudogene TRBV3-2) and TRBJ1-6, with TRBD1 matching 9 bases. V lost 4 bases and J lost 7; bases outside the gene matches: 14. The CDR3 is 18 residues long. Germline CDR1 reads LGHDT; CDR2 reads YNNKEL (reference sequence). CDR3 region: CASSPLYPRGQGNSPLHF. For the CDR3, the DNA is TGTGCCAGCAGCCCCCTATACCCCCGCGGACAGGGGAATTCACCCCTCCACTTT.

The chain carries TRBV5-1 and TRBJ1-4; the D gene is possibly TRBD1 (5 bases). Trimming stripped 4 bases from V and 5 bases from J, with 15 bases between. Germline V CDR1 and CDR2: SGHRS, YFSETQ. This CDR3 comprises 15 residues. DNA for the CDR3: TGCGCCAGCAGCCTGGCCACAGGAACCAATGAAAAACTGTTTTTT. This gives the protein CASSLATGTNEKLFF.

The rearrangement joins TRBV6-1 to TRBJ1-2; D is perhaps TRBD1 (6 bases). V was clipped by 0 bases and J by 11 bases, with 13 bases between them. From germline, CDR1 is MNHNS and CDR2 SASEGT. The CDR3 loop spans 13 amino acids. The CDR3 loop reads CASSEAPGGGYTF. In nucleotides, the CDR3 is TGTGCCAGCAGTGAAGCTCCGGGAGGGGGATACACCTTC.

The chain uses TRBV2 and TRBJ1-1, with TRBD1 identical over 9 bases. The V gene end was trimmed by 8 bases and the J gene end by 5 bases; junction bases not matched to a gene: 12. The CDR3 loop spans 15 amino acids. Looked up from germline, CDR1 is SNHLY and CDR2 is FYNNEI. The CDR3 region has the DNA TGTGCCAGCGGGGGACAGGGAGGACGAAGGACTGAAGCTTTCTTT. Translating it yields CASGGQGGRRTEAFF.

The chain couples TRBV5-1 to TRBJ2-7; 9 bases align to TRBD1. This CDR3 comprises 15 residues. Germline V gene sequence: CDR1 SGHRS, CDR2 YFSETQ. CDR3 sequence reads: CASRPGQGNSYEQYF. The CDR3 DNA reads TGCGCGAGCCGACCGGGACAGGGAAACTCCTACGAGCAGTACTTC.

The sample holds a few counts of this clone. The chain couples TRBV5-4 to TRBJ2-5; D remains unclear. The CDR3 is made up of 14 amino acids. With 1 base removed from V and 2 bases from J, the gap between germline ends came to 9 bases. The germline V gene has CDR1 SGHNT and CDR2 YYREEE (reference sequence). The DNA of the CDR3 is TGTGCCAGCAGCTTGTACGCACGGCAAGAGACCCAGTACTTC. As protein: CASSLYARQETQYF.

The chain carries TRBV5-1 and TRBJ2-3; 7 bases are a match to TRBD1. Germline CDR1 and CDR2: SGHRS and YFSETQ. Losses at the gene ends were 6 bases for V and 2 bases for J; bases not matched to a gene: 6. CDR3 length equals 14 residues. The CDR3 nucleotides are TGCGCCAGCACCGGGACAGACTTCACAGATACGCAGTATTTT. Its translation: CASTGTDFTDTQYF.

This rearrangement joins TRBV18 to TRBJ2-2, with D uncertain. The CDR3 consists of 13 residues. Trimming took off 5 bases at V and 4 bases at J, with 8 bases between the two ends. CDR1 is KGHSH and CDR2 is LQKENI in the germline V gene. The CDR3 here is CASSYAVTGELFF. CDR3 coding DNA: TGTGCCAGCTCATACGCGGTCACCGGGGAGCTGTTTTTT.

This clone was found once. The chain employs TRBV28 and TRBJ2-5, with D uncertain. The CDR3 runs 13 residues. Germline lookup yields CDR1 MDHEN and CDR2 SYDVKM. Trimming left V 4 bases short and J 2 bases short, with 8 bases between. CDR3 in DNA: TGTGCCAGCAGTTGGTCGGTACAAGAGACCCAGTACTTC. It encodes CASSWSVQETQYF.

This sequence joins TRBV9 and TRBJ2-2; D may match TRBD1 or TRBD2 (5 bases each). V shed 0 bases and J shed 7 bases, with 10 bases lying between them. In germline, CDR1 is SGDLS, CDR2 YYNGEE. The CDR3 totals 14 residues. As DNA, the CDR3 is TGTGCCAGCAGCGTAGTCGGGGCGAGCGGGGAGCTGTTTTTT. Its protein is CASSVVGASGELFF.

The V gene is TRBV6-5, the J gene TRBJ2-5; D could derive from TRBD1 or TRBD2 (5 bases each). The CDR3 is made up of 14 amino acids. Per the germline V gene, CDR1 is MNHEY and CDR2 is SVGAGI. The germline V and J ends were trimmed by 5 bases and 6 bases, with 16 bases remaining between them. The CDR3 DNA is TGTGCCAGCAGTCGGGACCCGTTTGAGAAGACCCAGTACTTC. It encodes CASSRDPFEKTQYF.

This sequence joins TRBV19 and TRBJ2-1, with TRBD1 as a possible D gene (5 bases). Germline loops: CDR1 LNHDA, CDR2 SQIVND (reference sequence). V was shortened by 3 bases and J by 0 bases, with 9 bases between the two germline ends. The CDR3 extends over 15 amino acids. The CDR3 DNA sequence: TGTGCCAGTAGTATTAGGGGCAGCTCCTACAATGAGCAGTTCTTC. This sequence encodes CASSIRGSSYNEQFF.

The gene calls are TRBV27 and TRBJ1-1, with D unresolved. The ends were cut back, 8 bases at V and 5 bases at J, with 21 bases in the middle. Germline loops: CDR1 MNHEY, CDR2 SMNVEV (reference sequence). The length of the CDR3 is 15 residues. The CDR3 region is CASGRVAVEDTEAFF. CDR3 bases: TGTGCCAGCGGGAGGGTGGCAGTCGAGGATACTGAAGCTTTCTTT.

The rearrangement joins TRBV6-2 or TRBV6-3 to TRBJ2-7; 10 bases line up with TRBD1. Germline CDR1 reads MNHEY; CDR2 reads SVGEGT. With V trimmed by 5 bases and J by 2 bases, 6 bases remained unmatched. The CDR3 has 15 amino acids. In DNA, the CDR3 is TGTGCCAGCAGTCAGATCGGACAGGGGGCCTACGAGCAGTACTTC. This gives the protein CASSQIGQGAYEQYF.

This clone was picked up a small number of times. The rearrangement joins TRBV7-3 to TRBJ2-3, with no clear D. CDR1 and CDR2 (germline): SGHTA, FQGTGA. V shed 5 bases and J shed 2 bases, with 17 bases lying between them. The CDR3 extends over 16 amino acids. In DNA form, the CDR3 reads TGTGCCAGCAGCCCCCAGCCGGTGAGAGTCACAGATACGCAGTATTTT. It codes for CASSPQPVRVTDTQYF.

This clone turned up a few times. The chain employs TRBV5-4 and TRBJ2-7; 14 nucleotides agree with TRBD2. The germline gives CDR1 SGHNT, CDR2 YYREEE (reference sequence). V lost 3 bases to trimming and J lost 4 bases; unmatched junction nucleotides: 3. The CDR3 contains 15 residues. This CDR3 is CASSSRTSGGYEQYF. CDR3 sequence (DNA): TGTGCCAGCAGCTCTCGGACTAGCGGGGGGTACGAGCAGTACTTC.

The gene calls are TRBV4-2 and TRBJ2-3, with TRBD2 matching over 10 bases. This CDR3 contains 18 residues. Per the germline V gene, CDR1 is LGHNA and CDR2 is YNFKEQ. V lost 3 bases to trimming and J lost 4 bases; unmatched junction nucleotides: 13. CDR3 sequence reads: CASSHQASGGLRADTQYF. The CDR3, as DNA: TGTGCCAGCAGCCACCAGGCTAGCGGGGGCCTGAGGGCAGATACGCAGTATTTT.